This T cell receptor beta chain comes out of a study of cytomegalovirus exposure and HLA in healthy donors. General observations from the study: A later analysis reportedly identified an Asian-associated ancestry cluster as carrying fewer N-insertions than the 666-donor mean.

Notes on this clone: What it recognizes is unknown.

The CDR3 spans 15 residues. In germline, CDR1 is SGHTA, CDR2 FQGNSA. With 4 bases clipped from V and 4 bases from J, the junction kept 7 bases outside the gene matches. The PCR ran on 60 Vbeta and 13 Jbeta primers. Produced via immunoSEQ multiplex PCR; TCRdb's table is partial and in-frame only. Of approximately 160,000 clones in the sample, around 80% were seen once. This chain connects TRBV7-2 to TRBJ2-5; TRBD2 matches 9 bases. The sequence derives from a woman between 50 and 59 years old in good health and CMV-seropositive. Sequencing was performed on PBMCs. In DNA form, the CDR3 reads TGTGCCAGCAGCTCCAGTAGCGGGAGTGGAGAGACCCAGTACTTC. This codes for CASSSSSGSGETQYF.